The rows below give T cell receptor beta chains drawn from one sample of a study of post-analysis software for immune sequencing data. TCRdb reanalysed the PCR reads using MiXCR and keeps one entry per CDR3 protein. Of roughly 800,000 distinct CDR3 sequences in the sample, less than 35% are singletons; the top ten hold around 0.56%. Sequences were obtained from blood. The receptors shown here come from a girl aged 10-17 years with multiple sclerosis. The CDR3 runs from the conserved cysteine through the conserved F or W. D genes are given only for firm matches. The size entry is marked missing in some rows and otherwise reads once, few, many or a size class.

TRBJ1-2	9	NA	NA	TRBV29-1	CSVANGYTF	TGCAGCGTTGCTAATGGCTACACCTTC
TRBJ2-5	16	NA	NA	TRBV5-1	CASSLSGYQRSNEQYF	TGCGCCAGCAGCTTGTCAGGCTACCAAAGGAGCAATGAGCAGTACTTC
TRBJ2-1	11	NA	NA	TRBV10-3	CAISGGEQQFF	TGTGCCATCAGTGGGGGAGAGCAGCAGTTCTTC
TRBJ2-2	14	NA	NA	TRBV29-1	CSVEEDKNTGELFF	TGCAGCGTTGAAGAGGACAAAAACACCGGGGAGCTGTTTTTT
TRBJ2-7	14	TRBD1	NA	TRBV6-5	CASRRGQGGYEQYF	TGTGCCAGCAGGAGAGGACAGGGGGGCTACGAGCAGTACTTC
TRBJ2-5	22	TRBD2	many	TRBV10-3	CAISEKAPGPRGADQYQETQYF	TGTGCCATCAGTGAGAAGGCCCCTGGTCCGCGGGGGGCGGACCAGTACCAAGAGACCCAGTACTTC
TRBJ1-5	17	NA	NA	TRBV12-3/TRBV12-4	CASSSEDSRLSNQPQHF	TGTGCCAGCAGTTCAGAGGACTCCCGCTTGAGCAATCAGCCCCAGCATTTT
TRBJ2-3	12	TRBD2	few	TRBV2	CASKRESDTQYF	TGTGCCAGCAAGCGGGAGTCGGATACGCAGTATTTT
TRBJ1-1	16	NA	few	TRBV11-2	CASSSRQRGEGTEAFF	TGTGCCAGCAGCTCCCGACAAAGGGGGGAAGGCACTGAAGCTTTCTTT
TRBJ2-5	16	TRBD2	NA	TRBV29-1	CSVGGGNAALADEQYF	TGCAGCGTTGGGGGAGGGAACGCGGCCCTCGCGGATGAGCAGTACTTC
TRBJ1-1	15	NA	few	TRBV28	CASSPRGAQNTEAFF	TGTGCCAGCAGCCCGAGAGGGGCCCAGAACACTGAAGCTTTCTTT
TRBJ2-1	15	NA	few	TRBV9	CASSVAAGSYNEQFF	TGTGCCAGCAGCGTAGCGGCGGGGTCCTACAATGAGCAGTTCTTC
TRBJ2-1	16	TRBD2	NA	TRBV14	CASPKPQREGLGEQFF	TGTGCCAGCCCCAAACCCCAGCGGGAGGGCCTCGGTGAGCAGTTCTTC
TRBJ2-1	13	TRBD2	few	TRBV20-1	CSAGGGKYNEQFF	TGCAGCGCGGGAGGGGGCAAGTACAATGAGCAGTTCTTC
TRBJ2-6	18	NA	NA	TRBV4-3	CASSQVARAGSGANVLTF	TGCGCCAGCAGCCAAGTAGCCAGGGCCGGCTCTGGGGCCAACGTCCTGACTTTC
TRBJ2-3	14	NA	NA	TRBV29-1	CSVDIRGSPDTQYF	TGCAGCGTTGATATTCGGGGATCGCCAGATACGCAGTATTTT
TRBJ1-5	15	NA	once	TRBV10-2	CASQGAARGNQPQHF	TGCGCCAGCCAAGGGGCCGCTAGGGGTAATCAGCCCCAGCATTTT
TRBJ2-1	14	NA	few	TRBV12-3/TRBV12-4	CASFGTIFSDEQFF	TGTGCCAGTTTTGGGACAATATTTAGCGATGAGCAGTTCTTC
TRBJ2-1	16	TRBD2	few	TRBV12-3/TRBV12-4	CASSLSRRTRLSEQFF	TGTGCCAGCAGTTTGAGCCGGCGGACTAGGTTATCGGAGCAGTTCTTC
TRBJ2-7	17	TRBD2	few	TRBV7-2	CASSRQGLTSGNYEQYF	TGTGCCAGCAGCCGACAGGGGTTGACTAGCGGGAACTACGAGCAGTACTTC
TRBJ2-3	13	TRBD2	few	TRBV10-3	CAISDRGGFTQYF	TGTGCCATCAGTGATCGCGGGGGATTTACGCAGTATTTT
TRBJ1-5	17	NA	NA	TRBV15	CATSRDWRDRTPQPQHF	TGTGCCACCAGCAGAGATTGGCGAGACAGGACCCCACAGCCCCAGCATTTT
TRBJ1-1	13	TRBD1	few	TRBV12-3/TRBV12-4	CASTTAGGTEAFF	TGTGCCAGCACTACCGCAGGGGGCACTGAAGCTTTCTTT
TRBJ1-4	15	TRBD1	few	TRBV5-1	CANSWGQTTNEKLFF	TGCGCCAACAGCTGGGGACAGACAACTAATGAAAAACTGTTTTTT
TRBJ1-5	16	NA	few	TRBV20-1	CSARVKAASLNQPQHF	TGCAGTGCTAGAGTTAAGGCAGCGTCCCTCAATCAGCCCCAGCATTTT
TRBJ2-3	15	TRBD2	NA	TRBV11-2	CASRGLAGVWNTQYF	TGTGCCAGCCGAGGACTAGCGGGAGTGTGGAATACGCAGTATTTT
TRBJ1-6	17	NA	NA	TRBV12-3/TRBV12-4	CASTLEVASSYNSPLHF	TGTGCCAGCACCCTTGAGGTCGCGAGCTCCTATAATTCACCCCTCCACTTT
TRBJ2-5	15	NA	many	TRBV27	CASSSLSLVAETQYF	TGTGCCAGCAGTTCCCTATCACTAGTTGCGGAGACCCAGTACTTC
TRBJ1-1	16	NA	few	TRBV10-2	CASSGPKGRGNTEAFF	TGCGCCAGCAGTGGACCGAAGGGCAGAGGGAACACTGAAGCTTTCTTT
TRBJ2-1	15	TRBD2	few	TRBV28	CASPSGSSGSNEQFF	TGTGCCAGCCCCTCTGGGTCTAGCGGGAGCAATGAGCAGTTCTTC
TRBJ2-7	16	TRBD2	few	TRBV7-9	CASSLGLADASYEQYF	TGTGCCAGCAGCTTAGGGCTAGCGGACGCCTCCTACGAGCAGTACTTC
TRBJ2-7	12	NA	few	TRBV7-9	CASSFPTYEQYF	TGTGCCAGCAGCTTCCCGACCTACGAGCAGTACTTC
TRBJ1-5	15	NA	NA	TRBV12-3/TRBV12-4	CASSLVGLGNQPQHF	TGTGCCAGCAGTTTAGTAGGGTTGGGCAATCAGCCCCAGCATTTT
TRBJ1-1	12	NA	NA	TRBV20-1	CSARQGFAEAFF	TGCAGTGCTAGACAGGGGTTTGCTGAAGCTTTCTTT
TRBJ1-5	14	NA	few	TRBV20-1	CSARFRGGNQPQHF	TGCAGTGCACGGTTCCGCGGAGGGAATCAGCCCCAGCATTTT
TRBJ1-2	12	NA	many	TRBV5-1	CASSFDLRGYTF	TGCGCCAGCAGCTTTGACCTGCGGGGCTACACCTTC
TRBJ2-4	17	NA	NA	TRBV7-2	CASSLVSFRIAKNIQYF	TGTGCCAGCAGCTTAGTGTCCTTCAGAATAGCCAAAAACATTCAGTACTTC
TRBJ1-4	15	NA	NA	TRBV28	CASSLAGATNEKLFF	TGTGCCAGCAGTTTAGCGGGAGCAACTAATGAAAAACTGTTTTTT
TRBJ1-1	12	NA	NA	TRBV5-6	CASTLGRTEAFF	TGTGCCAGCACCTTGGGGCGAACTGAAGCTTTCTTT
TRBJ2-1	16	TRBD1	NA	TRBV6-2/TRBV6-3	CASSYRGVLQGHEQFF	TGTGCCAGCAGCTACAGGGGAGTGCTTCAAGGGCATGAGCAGTTCTTC
TRBJ2-2	11	NA	NA	TRBV29-1	CSVEYAGELFF	TGCAGCGTTGAGTACGCCGGGGAGCTGTTTTTT
TRBJ2-3	15	NA	NA	TRBV7-2	CASSQRGILLGTQYF	TGTGCCAGCAGCCAGAGAGGGATCCTGTTAGGGACGCAGTATTTT
TRBJ2-3	15	NA	NA	TRBV7-2	CASSLARQDTDTQYF	TGTGCCAGCAGCTTAGCGCGACAGGACACAGATACGCAGTATTTT
TRBJ2-2	12	NA	NA	TRBV2	CASPANTGELFF	TGTGCCAGTCCCGCGAACACCGGGGAGCTGTTTTTT
TRBJ2-3	13	NA	NA	TRBV7-9	CASSPRLADTQYF	TGTGCCAGCAGCCCTCGACTGGCAGATACGCAGTATTTT
TRBJ1-2	17	TRBD1	NA	TRBV25-1	CACSTGTGEGLDYGYTF	TGTGCCTGCAGTACTGGGACAGGAGAGGGGTTGGACTATGGCTACACCTTC
TRBJ2-5	14	TRBD2	NA	TRBV20-1	CSAGVSGRMETQYF	TGCAGTGCTGGTGTTAGCGGGAGAATGGAGACCCAGTACTTC
TRBJ2-4	14	NA	few	TRBV20-1	CSAKILLAKNIQYF	TGCAGTGCTAAAATTTTATTAGCCAAAAACATTCAGTACTTC
TRBJ2-7	13	NA	NA	TRBV7-9	CASSSTGGFEQYF	TGTGCCAGCAGCTCGACGGGGGGCTTTGAGCAGTACTTC
TRBJ2-3	15	NA	NA	TRBV5-1	CASSLVGVRTDTQYF	TGCGCCAGCAGCTTGGTGGGGGTTCGGACAGATACGCAGTATTTT
TRBJ1-1	16	TRBD1	few	TRBV7-9	CASSFRQGAGNTEAFF	TGTGCCAGCAGCTTCCGACAGGGGGCCGGGAACACTGAAGCTTTCTTT
TRBJ1-5	16	NA	NA	TRBV12-3/TRBV12-4	CASSLTGGAVGQPQHF	TGTGCCAGCAGTTTAACTGGGGGTGCAGTCGGTCAGCCCCAGCATTTT
TRBJ2-1	16	TRBD1	few	TRBV27	CASSLSGQTLYNEQFF	TGTGCCAGCAGTTTATCGGGACAGACCCTTTACAATGAGCAGTTCTTC
TRBJ1-1	12	TRBD1	few	TRBV27	CASSRGGVEAFF	TGTGCCAGCAGCCGAGGGGGCGTGGAAGCTTTCTTT
TRBJ2-1	16	TRBD2	NA	TRBV7-2	CASSSGRGGSYNEQFF	TGTGCCAGCAGCTCAGGGCGGGGGGGCTCCTACAATGAGCAGTTCTTC